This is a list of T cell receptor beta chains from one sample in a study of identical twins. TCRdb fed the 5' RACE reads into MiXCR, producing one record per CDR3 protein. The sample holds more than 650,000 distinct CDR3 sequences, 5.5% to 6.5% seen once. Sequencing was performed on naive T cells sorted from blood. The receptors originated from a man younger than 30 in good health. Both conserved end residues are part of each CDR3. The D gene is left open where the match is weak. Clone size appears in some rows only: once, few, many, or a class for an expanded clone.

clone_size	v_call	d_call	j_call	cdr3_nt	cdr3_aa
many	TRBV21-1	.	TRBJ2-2	TGTGCCAGCAGCATTAACACCGGGACCGAATATAACACCGGGGAGCTGTTTTTT	CASSINTGTEYNTGELFF
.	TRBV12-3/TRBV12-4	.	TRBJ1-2	TGTGCCAGCAGTATTCGGACGGGAAACGGTGGCTACACCTTC	CASSIRTGNGGYTF
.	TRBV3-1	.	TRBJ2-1	TGTGCCAGCAGCCAAGATACGGTCCGCTCCTACATTGAGCAGTTCTTC	CASSQDTVRSYIEQFF
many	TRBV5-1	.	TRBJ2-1	TGCGCCAGCAATAAAAGGAGGAGACTTACCTACAATGAGCAGTTCTTC	CASNKRRRLTYNEQFF
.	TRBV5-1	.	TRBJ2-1	TGCGCCGGCAGCTTGGTGTTGCATGAGCAGTTCTTC	CAGSLVLHEQFF
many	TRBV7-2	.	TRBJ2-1	TGTGCCAGCAGCCCTGCGGGGCAGCAGTTCTTC	CASSPAGQQFF
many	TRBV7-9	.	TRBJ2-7	TGTGCCAGCAGCCACAGGGTTTCCTACGAGCAGTACTTC	CASSHRVSYEQYF
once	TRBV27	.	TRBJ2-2	TGTGCCAGATCCGGGCGCATGGCCGGGGAGCTGTTTTTT	CARSGRMAGELFF
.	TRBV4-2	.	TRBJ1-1	TGTGCCAGCAGCCAAGAAGGCAGCCGCCGGAAGAACACTGAAGCTTTCTTT	CASSQEGSRRKNTEAFF
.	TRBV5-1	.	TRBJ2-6	TGCGCCAGCAGCGTTGCACCGGGGTCCGGGGCCAACGTCCTGACTTTC	CASSVAPGSGANVLTF
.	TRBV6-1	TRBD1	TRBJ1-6	TGTGCCAGCAGACCGGGGACAGGGGGTGAGTCACCCCTCCACTTT	CASRPGTGGESPLHF
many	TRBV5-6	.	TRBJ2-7	TGTGCCAGCAGCCAACGAACAGGGTCCTACGAGCAGTACTTC	CASSQRTGSYEQYF
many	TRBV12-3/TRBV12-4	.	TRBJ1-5	TGTGCCAGCAGTTTCTATCATCAGCCCCAGCATTTT	CASSFYHQPQHF
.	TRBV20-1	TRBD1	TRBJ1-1	TGCAGTGCTAGTCCGGGACAGGGAGCTTTTGAAGCTTTCTTT	CSASPGQGAFEAFF
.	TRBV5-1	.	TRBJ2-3	TGCGCCAGCAGCTTGGGTAATCGGGGACGCACAGATACGCAGTATTTT	CASSLGNRGRTDTQYF
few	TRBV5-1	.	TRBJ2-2	TGCGCCAGCCGGACCGGGGAAGAGAACACCGGGGAGCTGTTTTTT	CASRTGEENTGELFF
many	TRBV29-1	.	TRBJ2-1	TGCAGCGCCCCATTAGGACTCTCTGAGCAGTTCTTC	CSAPLGLSEQFF
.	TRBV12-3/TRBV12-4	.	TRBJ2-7	TGTGCCAGCAGTTTCCCGGGACGGGACTACGAGCAGTACTTC	CASSFPGRDYEQYF
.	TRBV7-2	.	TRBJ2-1	TGTGCCAGCACCTTGCCGCGGACGAGTAATGAGCAGTTCTTC	CASTLPRTSNEQFF
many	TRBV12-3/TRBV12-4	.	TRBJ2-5	TGTGCCAGCAGTCGGGCCAGGCCACAAGAGACCCAGTACTTC	CASSRARPQETQYF
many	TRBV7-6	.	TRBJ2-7	TGTGCCAGCAGCTTAAGGGTTGGCAGGACCTACGAGCAGTACTTC	CASSLRVGRTYEQYF
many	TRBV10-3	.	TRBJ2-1	TGTGCCATCAGTGCGCGGGATAGTGAGCAGTTCTTC	CAISARDSEQFF
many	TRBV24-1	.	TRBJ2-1	TGTGCCACCAGTGAGGGCGGATACAATGAGCAGTTCTTC	CATSEGGYNEQFF
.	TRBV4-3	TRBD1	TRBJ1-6	TGCGCCAGCAGCCAAGAGGCGAACGCCGGGACAGGGGTATTGGGTTCACCCCTCCACTTT	CASSQEANAGTGVLGSPLHF
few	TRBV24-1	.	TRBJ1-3	TGTGCCAACCTGTCTCCGGGGGAATTCCATCCGAGCTCTGGAAACACCATATATTTT	CANLSPGEFHPSSGNTIYF
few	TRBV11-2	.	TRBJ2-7	TGTGCCAGCAGCTCCTTCCCCAACAGCTACGAGCAGTACTTC	CASSSFPNSYEQYF
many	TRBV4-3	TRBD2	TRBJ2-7	TGCGCCAGCAGCCAAGGACTAGCGGAAGACGAGCAGTACTTC	CASSQGLAEDEQYF
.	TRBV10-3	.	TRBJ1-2	TGTGCCATCAGAATCGACAACCTCCCAAACTATGGCTACACCTTC	CAIRIDNLPNYGYTF
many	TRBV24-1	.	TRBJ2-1	TGTGCCACCAGTGATTGGTCGCTCCATGAGCAGTTCTTC	CATSDWSLHEQFF
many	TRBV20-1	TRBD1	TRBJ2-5	TGCAGTGCCACACAGAACAGGGGCGGGGAGACCCAGTACTTC	CSATQNRGGETQYF
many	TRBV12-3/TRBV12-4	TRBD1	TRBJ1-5	TGTGCCAGCAGGCCCAGGGGACAGGGTGGCAATCAGCCCCAGCATTTT	CASRPRGQGGNQPQHF
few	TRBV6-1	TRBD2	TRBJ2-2	TGTGCCAGCCAATGGCGGGAGTCCGGGGAGCTGTTTTTT	CASQWRESGELFF
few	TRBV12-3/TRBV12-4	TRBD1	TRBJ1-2	TGTGCCAGCAGTCCAGGACAGGCGGCTGGCTACACCTTC	CASSPGQAAGYTF
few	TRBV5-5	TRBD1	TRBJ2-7	TGTGCCAGCAGCCAAATACAGGGGGCATACGAGCAGTACTTC	CASSQIQGAYEQYF
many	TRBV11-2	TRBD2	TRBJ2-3	TGTGCCAGCAGCGTCGGACTAGCGGGAGGGGCAGATACGCAGTATTTT	CASSVGLAGGADTQYF
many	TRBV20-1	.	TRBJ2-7	TGCAGTGCTAGAGATACCGCTACTACCTACGAGCAGTACTTC	CSARDTATTYEQYF
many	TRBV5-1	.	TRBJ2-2	TGCGCCAGCAAAATACAGGGAAACACCGGGGAGCTGTTTTTT	CASKIQGNTGELFF
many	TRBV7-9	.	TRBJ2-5	TGTGCCAGCAGCCTATCTAAAACCGGGTCGGTGTCAAACCAAGAGACCCAGTACTTC	CASSLSKTGSVSNQETQYF
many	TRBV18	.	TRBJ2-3	TGTGCCAGCTCACGACCGGATACGCAGTATTTT	CASSRPDTQYF
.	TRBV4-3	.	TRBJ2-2	TGCGCCAGCAGACCAGAGTGGAGGGGGGCCGGGGAGCTGTTTTTT	CASRPEWRGAGELFF
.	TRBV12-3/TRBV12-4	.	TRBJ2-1	TGTGCCAGCAGTCATCCGACTAGTATCAATGAGCAGTTCTTC	CASSHPTSINEQFF
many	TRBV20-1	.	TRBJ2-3	TGCAGTGTTGCCGAGGGGTCAGATACGCAGTATTTT	CSVAEGSDTQYF
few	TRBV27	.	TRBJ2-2	TGTGCCAGCAGTTTATCAGGGGGAGGGAACACCGGGGAGCTGTTTTTT	CASSLSGGGNTGELFF
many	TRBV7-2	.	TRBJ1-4	TGTGCCAGCAGCCTGCACCGCGGTCTCAATGAAAAACTGTTTTTT	CASSLHRGLNEKLFF
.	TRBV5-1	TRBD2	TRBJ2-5	TGCGCCAGCAGCTCGAGACTAGCGGACTTACAAGAGACCCAGTACTTC	CASSSRLADLQETQYF
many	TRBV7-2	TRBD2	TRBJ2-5	TGTGCCAGCAGCCTCCGTGCGACTAGCGGGAGTCAAGAGACCCAGTACTTC	CASSLRATSGSQETQYF
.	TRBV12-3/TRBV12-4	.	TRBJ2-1	TGTGCCAGCAGCTTCCATCCTTCCTCGACCTACAATGAGCAGTTCTTC	CASSFHPSSTYNEQFF
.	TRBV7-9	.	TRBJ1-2	TGTGCCAGCAGCGCACCCGGGTTACTACGCGACGGCTACACCTTC	CASSAPGLLRDGYTF
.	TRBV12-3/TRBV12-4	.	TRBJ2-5	TGTGCCAGCGGGCGGGTCGGGCAAGAGACCCAGTACTTC	CASGRVGQETQYF
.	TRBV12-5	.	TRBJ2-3	TGTGCTAGTGCCTCCCCGACAGATACGCAGTATTTT	CASASPTDTQYF
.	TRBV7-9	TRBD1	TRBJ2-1	TGTGCCAGCAGCCTAAACCGGGACAGGCCCTACAATGAGCAGTTCTTC	CASSLNRDRPYNEQFF
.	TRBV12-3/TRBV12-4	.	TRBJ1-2	TGTGCCAGCAGTCCCGGGGGGGCATTTGGCTACACCTTC	CASSPGGAFGYTF